The rows below give T cell receptor beta chains drawn from one sample of a study of T cell responses to AZD1222 COVID-19 vaccine. Repertoires were generated with immunoSEQ multiplex PCR, while TCRdb's copy carries only in-frame clones and drops some. The table has about 140,000 clones, more than 75% seen once. The sequences come from peripheral blood, collected 28 days after the second AZD1222 dose. Source of these receptors: an adult who received the AZD1222 COVID-19 vaccine. The CDR3 runs from the conserved cysteine through the conserved F or W. D genes are given only for firm matches. Clone size appears in some rows only: once, few, many, or a class for an expanded clone.

TRBJ2-7 TRBD2 TRBV5-4 NA TGTGCCAGCAGCCCCGGGACTAGCGGGCAATACGAGCAGTACTTC CASSPGTSGQYEQYF
TRBJ1-1 NA TRBV27 NA TGTGCCAGCAGTTTAAAGGGGCAAACTGAAGCTTTCTTT CASSLKGQTEAFF
TRBJ1-1 NA TRBV30 NA TGTGCACTACAGGGCCTGAACACTGAAGCTTTCTTT CALQGLNTEAFF
TRBJ1-3 NA TRBV5-4 NA TGTGCCAGCAGCCCGCGGGACTCTGGAAACACCATATATTTT CASSPRDSGNTIYF
TRBJ1-5 NA TRBV2 NA TGTGCCAGCAGTGACAGGGGACAGCCCCAGCATTTT CASSDRGQPQHF
TRBJ1-5 NA TRBV6-4 NA TGTGCCATCCTGGTCGGGGGGGGCCTGTATAGCAATCAGCCCCAGCATTTT CAILVGGGLYSNQPQHF
TRBJ1-5 NA TRBV6-2/TRBV6-3 NA TGTGCCAGCAGTTATGGTCTCCGCGATCAGCCCCAGCATTTT CASSYGLRDQPQHF
TRBJ2-3 NA TRBV4-2 NA TGTGCCAGCAGCCAACCCCTAGCTGATACGCAGTATTTT CASSQPLADTQYF
TRBJ1-1 NA TRBV28 NA TGTGCCAGCAGGAATACAGGACCGAACACTGAAGCTTTCTTT CASRNTGPNTEAFF
TRBJ2-1 NA TRBV7-3 NA TGTGCCAGCAGCTCCCGGACAGAAAGCGAGCAGTTCTTC CASSSRTESEQFF
TRBJ1-2 NA TRBV28 few TGTGCCAGCAGTTCAGGGTCGGGGTCGACAGGCAACTATGGCTACACCTTC CASSSGSGSTGNYGYTF
TRBJ2-3 TRBD1 TRBV10-3 NA TGTGCCATCAGTCGACAGGGCAGCACAGATACGCAGTATTTT CAISRQGSTDTQYF
TRBJ1-4 NA TRBV30 NA TGTGCCTGGAGTGTAAGTGAAAAACTGTTTTTT CAWSVSEKLFF
TRBJ1-2 NA TRBV5-8 NA TGTGCCAGCAGCCCCACCCCTGGGGGCTACACCTTC CASSPTPGGYTF
TRBJ1-6 NA TRBV6-5 NA TGTGCCAGCACGACCTATAATTCACCCCTCCACTTT CASTTYNSPLHF
TRBJ2-1 NA TRBV5-1 NA TGCGCCAGCAGCCCGTCGCGGCGAACCTACAATGAGCAGTTCTTC CASSPSRRTYNEQFF
TRBJ2-7 TRBD1 TRBV27 NA TGTGCCAGCAGGAGACAGGGGGCCTCCTACGAGCAGTACTTC CASRRQGASYEQYF
TRBJ1-2 NA TRBV28 NA TGTGCCAGCAACTCCCTGTCGACCTATGGCTACACCTTC CASNSLSTYGYTF